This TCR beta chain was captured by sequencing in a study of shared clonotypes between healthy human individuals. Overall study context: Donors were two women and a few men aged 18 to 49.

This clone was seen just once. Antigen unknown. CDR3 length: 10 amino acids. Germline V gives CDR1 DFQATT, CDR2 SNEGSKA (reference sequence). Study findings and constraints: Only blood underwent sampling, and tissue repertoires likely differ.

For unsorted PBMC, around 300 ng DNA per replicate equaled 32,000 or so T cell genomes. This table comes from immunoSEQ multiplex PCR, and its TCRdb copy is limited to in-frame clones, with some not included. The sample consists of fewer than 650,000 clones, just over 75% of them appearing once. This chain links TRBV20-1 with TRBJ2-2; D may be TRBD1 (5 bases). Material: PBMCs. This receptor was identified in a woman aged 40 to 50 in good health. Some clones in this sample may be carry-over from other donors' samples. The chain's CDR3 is CGPRAGELFF. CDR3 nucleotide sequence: TGCGGACCCAGGGCCGGGGAGCTGTTTTTT.